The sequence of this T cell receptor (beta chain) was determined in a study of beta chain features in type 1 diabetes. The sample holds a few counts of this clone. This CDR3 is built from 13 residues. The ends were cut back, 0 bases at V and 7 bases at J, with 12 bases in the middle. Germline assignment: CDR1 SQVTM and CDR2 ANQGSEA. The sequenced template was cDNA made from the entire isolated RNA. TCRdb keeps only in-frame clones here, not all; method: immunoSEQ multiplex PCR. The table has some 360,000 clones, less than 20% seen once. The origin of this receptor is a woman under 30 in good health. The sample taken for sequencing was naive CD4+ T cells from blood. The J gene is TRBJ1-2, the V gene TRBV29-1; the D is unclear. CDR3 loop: CSVEESRFPGYTF. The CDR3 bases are TGCAGCGTTGAAGAAAGCAGGTTCCCTGGCTACACCTTC.